This TCR beta chain originates from a study of T-cell memory formation after mild COVID-19. TCRdb processed the 5' RACE reads anew with MiXCR; each CDR3 protein has one entry. The sample yields a few hundred thousand distinct CDR3 sequences, over 25% seen once. After removal of 0 bases from V and 2 bases from J, the junction contained 15 bases not matched to a gene. There are 21 residues in the CDR3. CDR1 and CDR2 (germline): SEHNR, FQNEAQ (reference sequence). This TCR was recovered from an adult woman who had mild COVID-19 (a few samples of this study predate the infection). Cell type and time point are not known. Sequencing used PBMCs or a T cell subset sorted from them (not recorded which). This chain links TRBV7-9 with TRBJ2-1; 11 nucleotides agree with TRBD2. CDR3 in amino acids: CASSLAGGLAETPQTYNEQFF. In nucleotides, the CDR3 is TGTGCCAGCAGCTTAGCAGGGGGACTAGCGGAGACCCCTCAGACCTACAATGAGCAGTTCTTC.